Each of the 22 T cell receptor beta chains below was sequenced from the same sample in a study of T cell repertoires in cytomegalovirus infection. TCRdb re-derived calls from the reads in MiXCR, one entry per CDR3 protein. Altogether some 300,000 distinct CDR3 sequences are present, around 10% being singletons, with the ten largest covering around 2.4%. The sequencing sample was made of PBMCs. These receptor sequences come from a human donor in good health (CMV status not recorded). Some clones in this sample may be carry-over from other donors' samples.

The chain uses TRBV6-2 or TRBV6-3 and TRBJ1-1, with a possible D match to TRBD1 (5 bases). CDR1 and CDR2 (germline): MNHEY, SVGEGT. There are 14 residues in the CDR3. Trimming shortened V by 8 bases and J by 11 bases, and 24 bases separated the two germline ends. This CDR3 is CASGGGGPARAAFF. CDR3 nucleotides: TGTGCCAGCGGGGGGGGGGGACCCGCCAGAGCGGCTTTCTTT.

The chain uses TRBV3-1 and TRBJ2-7; TRBD1 might be the D (5 bases). The CDR3 loop spans 16 amino acids. Trimming stripped 1 base from V and 2 bases from J, with 15 bases between. From germline, CDR1 is LGHDT and CDR2 YNNKEL (reference sequence). CDR3: CASSQVYRTRTYEQYF. CDR3 DNA sequence: TGTGCCAGCAGCCAAGTATATAGGACAAGGACCTACGAGCAGTACTTC.

This clonotype occurred a few times. This chain links TRBV10-3 with TRBJ2-6; TRBD2 might be the D (6 bases). CDR1 ENHRY and CDR2 SYGVKD come from the germline V gene. This CDR3 has 16 amino acids. The ends were cut back, 2 bases at V and 2 bases at J, with 10 bases in the middle. In DNA, the CDR3 is TGTGCCATCAGTGAGGGGAGGACAACTGGGGCCAACGTCCTGACTTTC. It specifies CAISEGRTTGANVLTF.

J is TRBJ1-2 and V is TRBV20-1, with D possibly matching TRBD1 (5 bases). Germline CDR1 is DFQATT and CDR2 is SNEGSKA (reference sequence). V lost 2 bases, J lost 5 bases, and 9 bases lay in between. The CDR3 runs 12 residues. The CDR3 here is CSARNQGYGYTF. The DNA of the CDR3 is TGCAGTGCTAGAAACCAGGGTTATGGCTACACCTTC.

This clonotype was recorded many times. This rearrangement joins TRBV5-4 to TRBJ2-1; 8 bases line up with TRBD2. Germline assignment: CDR1 SGHNT and CDR2 YYREEE (reference sequence). The V gene end was trimmed by 4 bases and the J gene end by 4 bases; junction bases not matched to a gene: 10. The CDR3 totals 16 residues. CDR3 coding DNA: TGTGCCAGCAGCGATGGAAGGGGACTAGAGTACAATGAGCAGTTCTTC. As protein: CASSDGRGLEYNEQFF.

There are many counts of this clonotype. The CDR3 here is CASSQDPRGNHQETQYF. Here the CDR3 DNA reads TGCGCCAGCAGCCAAGATCCCAGGGGGAACCACCAAGAGACCCAGTACTTC. This rearrangement joins TRBV4-1 to TRBJ2-5; TRBD1 matches 7 bases. The length of the CDR3 is 17 residues. V was clipped by 0 bases and J by 0 bases; unmatched bases: 7. The germline gives CDR1 MGHRA, CDR2 YSYEKL.

There are many counts of this clonotype. The gene calls are TRBV7-2 and TRBJ2-3; a possible D gene is TRBD1 (6 bases). This CDR3 has 16 amino acids. Trimming took 2 bases from V and 2 from J, leaving 14 bases between them. The germline V gene encodes CDR1 SGHTA and CDR2 FQGNSA. CDR3 coding DNA: TGTGCCAGCAGCTTAAACAGGGAGTTGTTCACAGATACGCAGTATTTT. It codes for CASSLNRELFTDTQYF.

This clonotype has at least ten counts. The chain couples TRBV29-1 to TRBJ1-4, with D maybe TRBD1 (6 bases). This CDR3 has 12 amino acids. The V and J ends lost 6 bases and 4 bases respectively, with 9 bases between them. Germline V CDR1 and CDR2: SQVTM, ANQGSEA. The CDR3 sequence is CSVTGDNEKLFF. DNA for the CDR3: TGCAGCGTGACAGGTGATAATGAAAAACTGTTTTTT.

This chain links TRBV29-1 with TRBJ1-1, with a weak D call TRBD1 (6 bases). CDR3 length equals 12 residues. Per the germline V gene, CDR1 is SQVTM and CDR2 is ANQGSEA. The V gene lost 5 bases and the J gene lost 5 bases, with 12 bases spanning the gap. CDR3 bases: TGCAGCGTTAGGACAGACTTAACTGAAGCTTTCTTT. Translated, it gives CSVRTDLTEAFF.

This clonotype has a count of ten or more. The chain recombines TRBV14 with TRBJ1-1; TRBD1 might be the D (5 bases). Germline V CDR1 and CDR2: SGHDN, FVKESK. The CDR3 totals 13 residues. The V end was cut by 4 bases, the J end by 10 bases, with 16 bases between. CDR3 protein: CASSLDTGGRAFF. The CDR3 region has the DNA TGTGCCAGCAGCCTGGACACCGGGGGACGAGCTTTCTTT.

The gene calls are TRBV24-1 and TRBJ2-2, with unresolved D. The CDR3 spans 15 residues. Germline CDR1 and CDR2: KGHDR and SFDVKD. The V gene lost 1 base and the J gene lost 7 bases, with 12 bases spanning the gap. Written as DNA, the CDR3 is TGTGCCACCAGTGATTTTACTGAGAATATCGGGGAGCTGTTTTTT. Protein: CATSDFTENIGELFF.

This clonotype was recorded many times. The gene calls are TRBV7-2 and TRBJ2-4, with D hard to call. The CDR3 extends over 16 amino acids. Germline CDR1 and CDR2: SGHTA and FQGNSA. V was pared by 7 bases and J by 0 bases, with 16 bases between. The CDR3 is CASTLPGLLAKNIQYF. Written as DNA, the CDR3 is TGTGCCAGCACCTTGCCTGGTTTGCTAGCCAAAAACATTCAGTACTTC.

This clonotype occurred many times. The V gene is TRBV29-1, the J gene TRBJ1-1; D call uncertain. Trimming pared 5 bases from V and 1 base from J, leaving 5 bases between. The length of the CDR3 is 11 residues. Germline CDR1 is SQVTM and CDR2 is ANQGSEA. Written as DNA, the CDR3 is TGCAGCGTTAATGAGAACACTGAAGCTTTCTTT. Protein sequence: CSVNENTEAFF. Full variable domain (remainder filled in from reference TRBV29-1 and TRBJ1-1): SAVISQKPSRDICQRGTSLTIQCQVDSQVTMMFWYRQQPGQSLTLIATANQGSEATYESGFVIDKFPISRPNLTFSTLTVSNMSPEDSSIYLCSVNENTEAFFGQGTRLTVV.

J is TRBJ1-5 and V is TRBV20-1, with unresolved D. Germline loops: CDR1 DFQATT, CDR2 SNEGSKA (reference sequence). With 1 base removed from V and 5 bases from J, the gap between germline ends came to 18 bases. This CDR3 has 16 amino acids. The CDR3, as DNA: TGCAGTGCTAGAGTGCGTGTAGCCTCGGAGGATCAGCCCCAGCATTTT. This encodes CSARVRVASEDQPQHF.

This clonotype was seen ten or more times. The chain is built from TRBV5-1 and TRBJ2-3; D might be TRBD2 (5 bases). The V gene lost 2 bases and the J gene lost 2 bases, with 15 bases spanning the gap. Germline values: CDR1 SGHRS, CDR2 YFSETQ. This CDR3 contains 16 residues. The CDR3 here is CASSFGERILTDTQYF. In DNA, the CDR3 is TGCGCCAGCAGCTTTGGGGAGCGGATACTCACAGATACGCAGTATTTT.

At least ten counts were recorded for this clonotype. The chain couples TRBV7-2 to TRBJ1-5; 8 bases map to TRBD1. CDR1 is SGHTA and CDR2 is FQGNSA in the germline V gene. This CDR3 comprises 16 residues. V dropped 0 bases and J dropped 6; count of bases not matched to a gene: 7. CDR3: CASSLAVTGGSQPQHF. The CDR3 DNA sequence: TGTGCCAGCAGCTTAGCGGTCACAGGGGGAAGTCAGCCCCAGCATTTT.

This clonotype was seen repeatedly, ten times or more. The rearrangement joins TRBV20-1 to TRBJ1-1, with 7 positions matching TRBD1. The CDR3 consists of 12 residues. Germline V gives CDR1 DFQATT, CDR2 SNEGSKA (reference sequence). The ends lost 3 bases at V and 4 bases at J; junction bases unmatched: 2. CDR3 nucleotide sequence: TGCAGTGCTAGGGGACAGTCCACTGAAGCTTTCTTT. It is translated as CSARGQSTEAFF.

This clonotype was recorded at least ten times. V is TRBV2 and J is TRBJ2-2; D remains ambiguous. CDR3 length: 15 residues. The V end lost 5 bases, the J end lost 3 bases, and 13 bases lay between the germline ends. Looked up from germline, CDR1 is SNHLY and CDR2 is FYNNEI. The CDR3 DNA follows: TGTGCCAGCAGTTATTGGGTAGAGGACACCGGGGAGCTGTTTTTT. It yields the protein CASSYWVEDTGELFF.

This clonotype was counted many times. V and J are TRBV6-6 and TRBJ2-7; D may be TRBD1 or TRBD2 (5 bases each). V was clipped by 4 bases and J by 4 bases, with 11 bases between them. This CDR3 has 13 residues. Germline CDR1 reads MNHNY; CDR2 reads SVGAGI (reference sequence). In nucleotides, the CDR3 is TGTGCCAGCAGTTGGGACCCCTTGTACGAGCAGTACGTC. As protein: CASSWDPLYEQYV.

V usage is TRBV14 and J usage is TRBJ1-2; TRBD1 matches 9 bases. Germline V gives CDR1 SGHDN, CDR2 FVKESK. This CDR3 is 15 amino acids long. Unmatched junction bases numbered 8, after V lost 1 base and J lost 8 bases. CDR3 loop: CASSQGGTGTFGYTF. The CDR3 nucleotides read TGTGCCAGCAGCCAAGGGGGGACAGGGACTTTCGGCTACACCTTC.

This clonotype was seen at least ten times. The chain is built from TRBV14 and TRBJ2-3; TRBD2 matches 8 bases. From germline, CDR1 is SGHDN and CDR2 FVKESK. V lost 4 bases, J lost 5 bases, and 11 bases stayed unmatched. The CDR3 contains 16 residues. The CDR3: CASSLGLAPGVDTQYF. CDR3 DNA sequence: TGTGCCAGCAGCCTTGGACTAGCTCCGGGGGTAGATACGCAGTATTTT.

This clonotype was counted at least ten times. V is TRBV5-4 and J is TRBJ2-6; D may be TRBD1 (5 bases). In germline, CDR1 is SGHNT, CDR2 YYREEE (reference sequence). V lost 4 bases and J 5 bases, leaving 7 bases between the germline ends. This CDR3 has 13 residues. The CDR3 is CASSLGRANVLTF. The CDR3, as DNA: TGTGCCAGCAGCCTGGGGCGGGCCAACGTCCTGACTTTC.